The clone carrying this T cell receptor beta chain was seen just once. What it binds is unknown. These data originate in a study of cytomegalovirus exposure and HLA in healthy donors. Study-level information: An early data release held tens of millions of unique TCRs from HLA-typed donors.

Sampled while nominally healthy, donors likely had unrecorded immune exposures. Study-wide results and limits: Most observed TCR sequences were rare, whereas some public TCRs were detected in many donors. Clonal expansion was found to be greater in HLA-associated TCR beta chains than in equally common others in a later analysis.

Trimming cost V 0 bases and J 6 bases, with 13 bases left between them. The CDR3 consists of 14 residues. Germline lookup yields CDR1 SGDLS and CDR2 YYNGEE. It was with 60 Vbeta and 13 Jbeta primers that the PCR ran. Here immunoSEQ multiplex PCR was the method, and the copy in TCRdb shows in-frame clones only, minus some. The table lists some 150,000 clones, about 82% of them singletons. This TCR came from a male donor in good health and CMV-seronegative. Sequencing was done on a sample of PBMCs. This sequence joins TRBV9 and TRBJ2-7; tentatively, D is TRBD1 (6 bases). CDR3 sequence (DNA): TGTGCCAGCAGCGTAGGGGCAGGGGTAAGCGAGCAGTACTTC. This codes for CASSVGAGVSEQYF.